What follows are 20 T cell receptor beta chains derived from one specimen sequenced in a study of graft-versus-host responses after intestinal transplantation. Processed graft tissue released its intraepithelial and lamina propria lymphocytes. Some clones are missing from TCRdb's copy, which holds only in-frame ones; the method was immunoSEQ multiplex PCR. The data contain about 9,600 clones, around nine tenths of them seen just once; the ten biggest clones take up roughly 5.2%. Specimen: ileum tissue, collected 700 to 850 days after intestinal transplantation. The source of these receptors is a human patient who received an intestinal transplant, so some T cells may come from the graft donor.

CDR3 bases: TGCGCCAGCAGCCAATCGAGGGAGCAGTACTTC. Protein product: CASSQSREQYF. The chain employs TRBV4-1 and TRBJ2-5; tentative D call: TRBD2 (5 bases). CDR1 and CDR2 (germline): MGHRA, YSYEKL. V was clipped by 2 bases and J by 11 bases, with 9 bases between them. This CDR3 comprises 11 residues.

The rearrangement joins TRBV14 to TRBJ2-1; unclear D gene. CDR1 is SGHDN, CDR2 FVKESK, per germline. Trimming cost V 0 bases and J 9 bases, with 12 bases left between them. The CDR3 has 14 amino acids. The CDR3 loop reads CASSQDWNLGEQFF. CDR3 DNA: TGTGCCAGCAGCCAAGATTGGAATCTAGGTGAGCAGTTCTTC.

The chain joins TRBV10-3 to TRBJ2-1; TRBD1 aligns across 10 bases. The germline CDR1 and CDR2 sequences are ENHRY and SYGVKD. J was trimmed by 4 bases and V by 7 bases; bases with no gene match: 4. The CDR3 consists of 14 residues. This CDR3 is CAITRDRGYNEQFF. CDR3 bases: TGTGCCATCACCCGGGACAGGGGATACAATGAGCAGTTCTTC.

This chain uses TRBV5-1 with TRBJ1-2, with D perhaps matching TRBD1 (5 bases). The CDR3 is made up of 12 amino acids. Trimming left V 4 bases short and J 10 bases short, with 14 bases between. The germline gives CDR1 SGHRS, CDR2 YFSETQ. The CDR3 here is CASSGGLRAYTF. The CDR3 DNA is TGCGCCAGCAGCGGGGGACTTCGCGCCTACACCTTC.

This chain joins TRBV11-2 and TRBJ2-7; perhaps D is TRBD1 or TRBD2 (5 bases each). Germline CDR1 SGHAT, CDR2 FQNNGV. Trimming pared 4 bases from V and 9 bases from J, leaving 16 bases between. The CDR3 extends over 13 amino acids. The CDR3 reads CASSSPGPFGQYF. The CDR3 DNA follows: TGTGCCAGCAGCTCCCCGGGGCCCTTCGGGCAGTACTTC.

The chain has TRBV9 and TRBJ2-1; a possible D gene is TRBD2 (6 bases). This CDR3 comprises 15 residues. Germline V lookup: CDR1 SGDLS, CDR2 YYNGEE. Trimming pared 2 bases from V and 4 bases from J, leaving 13 bases between. CDR3 nucleotide sequence: TGTGCCAGCAGCGTGGGGCTAGCGCCATACAATGAGCAGTTCTTC. Translating gives CASSVGLAPYNEQFF.

The rearrangement joins TRBV6-9 to TRBJ1-1, with D hard to call. Germline values: CDR1 MNHGY, CDR2 SVAAGI. V dropped 3 bases and J dropped 10 bases, with 15 bases sitting between them. The CDR3 totals 13 residues. CDR3 coding DNA: TGTGCCAGCAGTTACTTTGAGGGCATTGGAGCTTTCTTT. Translated: CASSYFEGIGAFF.

The V gene is TRBV5-6, the J gene TRBJ1-5, with D unclear. Trimming took off 0 bases at V and 3 bases at J, with 7 bases between the two ends. CDR3 length: 14 amino acids. Per the germline V gene, CDR1 is SGHDT and CDR2 is YYEEEE. The CDR3 reads CASSLGRHNQPQHF. In nucleotides, the CDR3 is TGTGCCAGCAGCTTGGGACGGCACAATCAGCCCCAGCATTTT.

This clone was picked up one time. The rearrangement links TRBV4-2 to TRBJ1-2; D unresolved. V lost 4 bases and J 0 bases, leaving 12 bases between the germline ends. Germline CDR1 reads LGHNA; CDR2 reads YNFKEQ. The CDR3 is 15 amino acids. CDR3 in DNA: TGTGCCAGCAGCCCAATTCCAACAGCTAACTATGGCTACACCTTC. This sequence encodes CASSPIPTANYGYTF.

The chain has TRBV6-6 and TRBJ2-7; 8 nucleotides line up with TRBD1. CDR3 length: 14 residues. CDR1 and CDR2 (germline): MNHNY, SVGAGI (reference sequence). The V gene end was trimmed by 6 bases and the J gene end by 2 bases; junction bases not matched to a gene: 6. Here the CDR3 DNA reads TGTGCCAGCAGGGGGGACAGGTGGGCCTACGAGCAGTACTTC. Protein product: CASRGDRWAYEQYF.

The J gene is TRBJ1-2, the V gene TRBV5-4; no clear D gene. The V gene's germline CDR1 is SGHNT and CDR2 YYREEE (reference sequence). The CDR3 is 15 residues long. Trimming took off 2 bases at V and 6 bases at J, with 17 bases between the two ends. DNA for the CDR3: TGTGCCAGCAGCTTCAATCATCGCCCCACACATGGCTACACCTTC. This gives the protein CASSFNHRPTHGYTF.

This clone came up a few times. The chain carries TRBV7-9 and TRBJ2-4, with TRBD1 matching over 8 bases. This CDR3 spans 14 amino acids. Unmatched junction bases numbered 5, after V lost 0 bases and J lost 10 bases. Per germline, CDR1 SEHNR and CDR2 FQNEAQ (reference sequence). CDR3 in DNA: TGTGCCAGCAGCTTAGCCGGGACAGGTTTTATTCAGTACTTC. This translates into CASSLAGTGFIQYF. Complete variable domain (other parts from reference TRBV7-9 and TRBJ2-4): DTGVSQNPRHKITKRGQNVTFRCDPISEHNRLYWYRQTLGQGPEFLTYFQNEAQLEKSRLLSDRFSAERPKGSFSTLEIQRTEQGDSAMYLCASSLAGTGFIQYFGAGTRLSVL.

The chain employs TRBV30 and TRBJ2-7, with 8 nucleotides matching TRBD2. The V and J ends lost 3 bases and 2 bases, in that order; junction bases with no gene match: 15. The CDR3 runs 17 residues. CDR1 GTSNPN and CDR2 SVGIG come from the germline V gene (reference sequence). In DNA, the CDR3 is TGTGCCTGGAGGGGGCGATTTGGACTAGCTGCAACCTACGAGCAGTACTTC. This codes for CAWRGRFGLAATYEQYF. The whole variable domain, remainder taken from reference TRBV30 and TRBJ2-7, is SQTIHQWPATLVQPVGSPLSLECTVEGTSNPNLYWYRQAAGRGLQLLFYSVGIGQISSEVPQNLSASRPQDRQFILSSKKLLLSDSGFYLCAWRGRFGLAATYEQYFGPGTRLTVT.

The genes are TRBV10-3 and TRBJ2-1; 9 bases line up with TRBD2. The CDR3 totals 14 residues. The germline V gene has CDR1 ENHRY and CDR2 SYGVKD. V shed 4 bases, J shed 8 bases, and the junction held 6 bases outside the gene matches. In DNA form, the CDR3 reads TGTGCCATCAGTGCCTTAGGCGGGAGGGATGAGCAGTTCTTC. Amino acid sequence: CAISALGGRDEQFF.

CDR3 sequence: CASLTGTGLRSGNTIYF. In DNA, the CDR3 is TGTGCCAGCTTAACCGGGACAGGGCTCCGCTCTGGAAACACCATATATTTT. This chain joins TRBV28 and TRBJ1-3; TRBD1 aligns across 9 bases. Germline loops: CDR1 MDHEN, CDR2 SYDVKM. With V trimmed by 8 bases and J by 0 bases, 11 bases remained unmatched. The CDR3 is 17 residues long.

CDR3 amino acids: CASSLVGLATYEQYF. CDR3 coding DNA: TGTGCCAGCAGTTTAGTGGGACTAGCGACTTACGAGCAGTACTTC. The chain joins TRBV27 to TRBJ2-7; 10 bases line up with TRBD2. This CDR3 is 15 amino acids long. Germline CDR1 reads MNHEY; CDR2 reads SMNVEV (reference sequence). V lost 2 bases, J lost 4 bases, and 5 bases stayed unmatched.

The sample holds one count of this clone. The chain joins TRBV5-1 to TRBJ2-1, with 9 bases fitting TRBD2. The CDR3 runs 15 residues. Germline V gene data show CDR1 as SGHRS and CDR2 as YFSETQ. Trimming cost V 1 base and J 4 bases; bases outside gene matches: 3. CDR3 bases: TGCGCCAGCAGCTTGATGCTAGCGGGGTACAATGAGCAGTTCTTC. It translates to CASSLMLAGYNEQFF.

This clone was counted a few times. V and J are TRBV7-3 and TRBJ2-7, with 7 bases aligning to TRBD1. In germline, CDR1 is SGHTA, CDR2 FQGTGA. The CDR3 loop spans 14 amino acids. Losses at the gene ends were 2 bases for V and 7 bases for J; bases not matched to a gene: 8. The CDR3 DNA follows: TGTGCCAGCAGCTTAGGGACAGACCCCGAAGAGCAGTACTTC. This codes for CASSLGTDPEEQYF.

The sample holds a few counts of this clone. V usage is TRBV12-5 and J usage is TRBJ1-2, with D hard to call. Trimming left V 1 base short and J 9 bases short, with 12 bases between. This CDR3 has 13 residues. The germline V gene encodes CDR1 LGHNT and CDR2 FRNRAP. In nucleotides, the CDR3 is TGTGCTAGTGGTTTGGATTCCAACCTGCGCTACACCTTC. Translated, it gives CASGLDSNLRYTF.

V usage is TRBV28 and J usage is TRBJ2-7; 8 positions agree with TRBD1. From germline, CDR1 is MDHEN and CDR2 SYDVKM. The CDR3 is 14 amino acids. Trimming removed 7 bases from V and 0 bases from J; junction bases left unmatched: 5. The CDR3 sequence is CASTSGTGSYEQYF. CDR3 bases: TGTGCCAGCACTTCCGGGACAGGCTCCTACGAGCAGTACTTC.